These 14 T cell receptor beta chains came from one sample sequenced in a study of blood T cells in healthy people across ages. Alongside a J-beta primer mix, a sample-barcoded 5' primer served in a second PCR lasting about 6 to 12 cycles. TCRdb reprocessed the 5' RACE reads with MiXCR, giving one entry per CDR3 protein. This table holds 1 million or so distinct CDR3 sequences, 35% to 55% found once. The specimen was blood. These receptors all stem from a woman aged 60-75 years in good health.

This clonotype was picked up a small number of times. The V gene is TRBV24-1, the J gene TRBJ2-3, with D possibly TRBD2 on 5 matching bases. The V gene's germline CDR1 is KGHDR and CDR2 SFDVKD. V was trimmed by 3 bases and J by 0 bases, leaving 12 bases between them. The CDR3 has 16 residues. The DNA for the CDR3 is TGTGCCACCAGTGATAACCGGGATACTAGCACAGATACGCAGTATTTT. Amino acids: CATSDNRDTSTDTQYF.

This rearrangement joins TRBV3-1 to TRBJ2-2; TRBD2 aligns across 9 bases. Germline assignment: CDR1 LGHDT and CDR2 YNNKEL (reference sequence). Trimming took 4 bases from V and 4 from J; bases not matched to a gene: 4. This CDR3 spans 15 amino acids. The CDR3 nucleotides read TGTGCCAGCAGCCCCGGGACTAGCAGCACCGGGGAGCTGTTTTTT. Its protein product is CASSPGTSSTGELFF.

The chain links TRBV20-1 to TRBJ2-5, with TRBD2 matching over 14 bases. The DNA end is a closer match to TRBJ2-7, so the J assignment may be wrong. CDR3 length: 17 amino acids. Germline values: CDR1 DFQATT, CDR2 SNEGSKA (reference sequence). CDR3 residues: CSARETGTSGRGNEQYF. The CDR3 region has the DNA TGCAGTGCTAGAGAAACCGGGACTAGCGGGAGAGGGAACGAGCAGTACTTC.

This clonotype was seen many times. The gene calls are TRBV7-3 and TRBJ2-1; 7 bases line up with TRBD2. The CDR3 length is 15 residues. Germline trimming cut 5 bases from V and 0 bases from J; bases unmatched to any gene: 4. Germline values: CDR1 SGHTA, CDR2 FQGTGA. This CDR3 is CASSQGLHSYNEQFF. The CDR3 DNA reads TGTGCCAGCAGCCAGGGACTACACTCCTACAATGAGCAGTTCTTC.

This clonotype was observed a single time. The V call is TRBV28, the J call TRBJ1-6; the D is unclear. The CDR3 covers 15 residues. In germline, CDR1 is MDHEN, CDR2 SYDVKM. Trimming removed 5 bases from V and 6 bases from J, with 14 bases in between. The CDR3 reads CASSPNGRFNSPLHF. CDR3 nucleotide sequence: TGTGCCAGCAGTCCGAACGGAAGGTTTAATTCACCCCTCCACTTT.

This clonotype was counted at least ten times. The rearrangement joins TRBV29-1 to TRBJ2-5; 8 bases match TRBD1. The junction had 6 bases not matched to a gene; V was cut back by 4 bases and J by 5 bases. The CDR3 is 13 residues long. The germline gives CDR1 SQVTM, CDR2 ANQGSEA. The CDR3 is CSVAGGVRETQYF. Written as DNA, the CDR3 is TGCAGCGTTGCAGGGGGCGTAAGGGAGACCCAGTACTTC.

The chain recombines TRBV20-1 with TRBJ2-7, with 10 bases that match TRBD2. The CDR3 has 18 amino acids. The V segment lost 3 bases and the J segment 3 bases; nucleotides outside the gene matches: 17. Germline V gene sequence: CDR1 DFQATT, CDR2 SNEGSKA (reference sequence). Written as DNA, the CDR3 is TGCAGTGCTAGGCGGGCTAGCGGGAGCCCTGAACTGTTCTACGAGCAGTACTTC. Translated, it gives CSARRASGSPELFYEQYF.

The CDR3 sequence is CSVDLLGIDTQYF. The CDR3, as DNA: TGCAGCGTTGATCTTCTAGGGATAGATACGCAGTATTTT. The chain links TRBV29-1 to TRBJ2-3, with unresolved D. CDR1 is SQVTM, CDR2 ANQGSEA, per germline. The V end lost 3 bases, the J end lost 5 bases, and 12 bases lay between the germline ends. The CDR3 is 13 amino acids.

The chain employs TRBV2 and TRBJ2-5; D could derive from TRBD1 or TRBD2 (5 bases each). The J call may be incorrect, as the DNA end agrees better with TRBJ2-7. The germline CDR1 and CDR2 sequences are SNHLY and FYNNEI. The CDR3 has 14 amino acids. For the CDR3, the DNA is TGTGCCAGCAAGGGATGGGACCAACTCTACGAGCAGTACTTC. Translation gives CASKGWDQLYEQYF.

This chain connects TRBV20-1 to TRBJ2-1, with 7 bases matching TRBD1. Germline CDR1 is DFQATT and CDR2 is SNEGSKA (reference sequence). The CDR3 contains 14 residues. Trimming at V came to 3 bases and at J to 2 bases, leaving 4 bases not matched to a gene. The CDR3 coding sequence is TGCAGTGCTAGGGGGGACAGAACCTACAATGAGCAGTTCTTC. It codes for CSARGDRTYNEQFF.

The rearrangement links TRBV14 to TRBJ2-7, with TRBD2 identical over 8 bases. V dropped 0 bases and J dropped 0; count of bases not matched to a gene: 13. The CDR3 loop spans 19 amino acids. Germline loops: CDR1 SGHDN, CDR2 FVKESK. CDR3 in DNA: TGTGCCAGCAGCCAAGATCGGGGGGCTGCGGGAGGATTCTCCTACGAGCAGTACTTC. This translates into CASSQDRGAAGGFSYEQYF.

The CDR3: CASSLGGWYSPLHF. Written as DNA, the CDR3 is TGTGCCAGCAGTTTAGGTGGCTGGTATTCACCCCTCCACTTT. The chain combines TRBV12-3 or TRBV12-4 with TRBJ1-6; D gene unclear. The V gene lost 1 base and the J gene lost 8 bases, with 9 bases spanning the gap. This CDR3 spans 14 amino acids.

The gene calls are TRBV29-1 and TRBJ2-7; TRBD2 matches 8 bases. This CDR3 contains 13 residues. The germline CDR1 and CDR2 sequences are SQVTM and ANQGSEA. J lost 3 bases, V lost 7 bases, and 8 bases had no gene match. CDR3 amino acids: CSAVAGIGYEQYF. The CDR3 region has the DNA TGCAGCGCCGTAGCGGGAATCGGCTACGAGCAGTACTTC.

This rearrangement joins TRBV6-5 to TRBJ2-5; unclear D gene. The CDR3 sequence is 14 residues long. The germline gives CDR1 MNHEY, CDR2 SVGAGI. V lost 3 bases and J 0 bases, leaving 8 bases between the germline ends. In DNA form, the CDR3 reads TGTGCCAGCAGTTATCTGGAGAACCAAGAGACCCAGTACTTC. This sequence encodes CASSYLENQETQYF.